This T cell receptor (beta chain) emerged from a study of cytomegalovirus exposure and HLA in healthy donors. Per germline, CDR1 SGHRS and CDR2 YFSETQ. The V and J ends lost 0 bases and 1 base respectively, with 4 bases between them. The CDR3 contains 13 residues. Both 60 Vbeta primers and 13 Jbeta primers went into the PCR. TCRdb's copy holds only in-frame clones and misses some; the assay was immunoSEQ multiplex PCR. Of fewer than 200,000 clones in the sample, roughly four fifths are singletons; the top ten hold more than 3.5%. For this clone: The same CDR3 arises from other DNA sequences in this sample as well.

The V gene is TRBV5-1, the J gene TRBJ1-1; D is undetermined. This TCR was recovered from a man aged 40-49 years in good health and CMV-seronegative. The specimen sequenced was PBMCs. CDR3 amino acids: CASSLGGNTEAFF. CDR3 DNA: TGCGCCAGCAGCTTGGGAGGGAACACTGAAGCTTTCTTT.